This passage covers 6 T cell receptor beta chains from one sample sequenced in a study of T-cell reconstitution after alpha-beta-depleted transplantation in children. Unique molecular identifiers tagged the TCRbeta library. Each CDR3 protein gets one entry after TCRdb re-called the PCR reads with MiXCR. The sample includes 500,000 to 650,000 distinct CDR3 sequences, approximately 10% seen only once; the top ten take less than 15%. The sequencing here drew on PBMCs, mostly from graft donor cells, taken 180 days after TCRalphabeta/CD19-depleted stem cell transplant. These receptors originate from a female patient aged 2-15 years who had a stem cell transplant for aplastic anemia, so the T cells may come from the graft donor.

The CDR3 loop reads CASSPQGGPAWNTEAFF. The CDR3 coding sequence is TGTGCCAGCAGTCCTCAGGGGGGGCCAGCATGGAACACTGAAGCTTTCTTT. This sequence joins TRBV12-3 or TRBV12-4 and TRBJ1-1, with 7 bases that match TRBD1. The V gene end was trimmed by 5 bases and the J gene end by 1 base; junction bases not matched to a gene: 13. The CDR3 totals 17 residues.

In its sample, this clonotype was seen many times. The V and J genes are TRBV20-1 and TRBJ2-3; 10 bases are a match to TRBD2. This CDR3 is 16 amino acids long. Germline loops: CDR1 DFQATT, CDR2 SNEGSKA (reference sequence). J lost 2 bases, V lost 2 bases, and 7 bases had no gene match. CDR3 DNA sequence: TGCAGTGCTAGAACGGGGCTAGCGGGGGACACAGATACGCAGTATTTT. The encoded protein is CSARTGLAGDTDTQYF.

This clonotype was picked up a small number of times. The CDR3 nucleotides read TGCAGTGCTGCCTTGGCGGGAGGGGCCCCAGATACGCAGTATTTT. Protein sequence: CSAALAGGAPDTQYF. V and J are TRBV20-1 and TRBJ2-3, with 9 bases lining up with TRBD2. Germline values: CDR1 DFQATT, CDR2 SNEGSKA (reference sequence). The J segment lost 4 bases and the V segment lost 5 bases, leaving 10 bases of the junction unmatched. This CDR3 comprises 15 residues.

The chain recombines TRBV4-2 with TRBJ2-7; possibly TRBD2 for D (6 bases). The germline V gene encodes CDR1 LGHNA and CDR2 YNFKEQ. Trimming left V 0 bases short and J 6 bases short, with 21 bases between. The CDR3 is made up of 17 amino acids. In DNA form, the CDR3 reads TGTGCCAGCAGCCAAGATAGAGGAACTCCCTTGGGACTCGAGCAGTACTTC. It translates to CASSQDRGTPLGLEQYF.

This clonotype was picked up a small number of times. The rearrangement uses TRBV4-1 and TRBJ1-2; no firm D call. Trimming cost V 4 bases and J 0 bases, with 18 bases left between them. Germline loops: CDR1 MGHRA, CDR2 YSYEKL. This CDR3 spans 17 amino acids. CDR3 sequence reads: CASSPPSDGFSNYGYTF. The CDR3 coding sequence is TGCGCCAGCAGCCCCCCATCAGACGGATTCTCTAACTATGGCTACACCTTC.

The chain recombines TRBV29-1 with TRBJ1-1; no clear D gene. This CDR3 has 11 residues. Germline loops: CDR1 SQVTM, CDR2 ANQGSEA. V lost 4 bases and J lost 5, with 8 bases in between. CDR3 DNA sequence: TGCAGCGTTGTGTACCGGACTGAAGCTTTCTTT. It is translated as CSVVYRTEAFF.